Listed below are T cell receptor beta chains from one sample, sequenced in a study of Graves' ophthalmopathy and Graves' hyperthyroidism. TCRdb reprocessed the multiplex PCR reads via MiXCR and lists one record per CDR3 protein. The data show 500,000 to 700,000 distinct CDR3 sequences, approximately 37% seen once. Material: peripheral blood or thyroid tissue (not recorded which). These receptor sequences come from an adult man with Graves' hyperthyroidism. Both conserved end residues are part of each CDR3. Each record gives: clone size, J gene, D gene, V gene, CDR3 DNA, CDR3 protein. A D gene is named only where the DNA matches it firmly. Not all rows give a size; the values are once, few, many and, for expanded clones, a class.

few | TRBJ2-7 | - | TRBV10-1 | TGCGCCAGCAGTGAGGGCAGGGGCTACGAGCAGTACTTC | CASSEGRGYEQYF
many | TRBJ2-5 | TRBD1 | TRBV2 | TGTGCCAGCCAGGACGGGACAGGCGACCAAGAGACCCAGTACTTC | CASQDGTGDQETQYF
- | TRBJ2-7 | - | TRBV2 | TGTGCCAGCAGGTTGGGGGGTTTGGGCGAGCAGTACTTC | CASRLGGLGEQYF
- | TRBJ2-7 | - | TRBV10-3 | TGTGCCATCAGTGACCCTGGGCGGAGGGGGGGAAATGAGCAGTACTTC | CAISDPGRRGGNEQYF
- | TRBJ1-1 | - | TRBV30 | TGTGCCTGGGGCCTGGCGGGGGCATCTGAAGCTTTCTTT | CAWGLAGASEAFF
once | TRBJ1-5 | TRBD1 | TRBV2 | TGTGCCTGGAGTTACGGGACAGGGGGCGATCAGCCCCAGCATTTT | CAWSYGTGGDQPQHF
few | TRBJ1-2 | TRBD1 | TRBV12-3/TRBV12-4 | TGTGCCAGCAGTTTGCCCCGAGGGCAGGGGGAAGACTATGGCTACACCTTC | CASSLPRGQGEDYGYTF
- | TRBJ1-5 | - | TRBV29-1 | TGCAGCTTAGTTCCGGGTCAGCCCCAGCATTTT | CSLVPGQPQHF
- | TRBJ1-1 | - | TRBV7-2 | TGTGTCAGCAGCTTGGATGGGGGGCTGGGTACTGAAGCTTTCTTT | CVSSLDGGLGTEAFF
- | TRBJ1-2 | TRBD1 | TRBV6-5 | TGTGCCAGCAGTTACTCCGCCCACAGGGGCCGGGGCTACACCTTC | CASSYSAHRGRGYTF
many | TRBJ2-7 | - | TRBV11-3 | TGTGCCAGCAGCTTTGAGGGTGGAAGCTACGAGCAGTACTTC | CASSFEGGSYEQYF
many | TRBJ1-2 | - | TRBV19 | TGTGCCAGTAGTATGTGGCAGGGCACCCATGGCTACACCTTC | CASSMWQGTHGYTF
many | TRBJ2-7 | TRBD2 | TRBV29-1 | TGCAGCGTTTCTAGCGGGAGCGAATACGAGCAGTACTTC | CSVSSGSEYEQYF
- | TRBJ1-5 | - | TRBV15 | TGTGCCACCAGCAGAGATCCAGCGGGAGGCAATCAGCCCCAGCATTTT | CATSRDPAGGNQPQHF
few | TRBJ1-1 | TRBD1 | TRBV28 | TGTGCCAGCAGCACGGCCGGGACAGGGGTAACCAACACTGAAGCTTTCTTT | CASSTAGTGVTNTEAFF
- | TRBJ2-5 | - | TRBV7-3 | TGTGCCAGCAGCTTAACGTTTTCCTCGGAGACCCAGTACTTC | CASSLTFSSETQYF
- | TRBJ1-5 | - | TRBV7-8 | TGTGCCAGCAGCTCGGCCGGGACTAGCGGCCCAACCCAGCATTTT | CASSSAGTSGPTQHF
many | TRBJ2-7 | TRBD2 | TRBV5-5 | TGTGCCAGCAGCTCGCTAAGACGGCGGGGGGGCTACGAGCAGTACTTC | CASSSLRRRGGYEQYF
many | TRBJ2-7 | - | TRBV5-1 | TGCGCCAGCAGCTTGACTGGAGGGGCCCTCTACGAGCAGTACTTC | CASSLTGGALYEQYF
many | TRBJ2-5 | TRBD1 | TRBV5-1 | TGCGCCAGCAGCTTCGGGACAGGGACGGAGACCCAGTACTTC | CASSFGTGTETQYF
- | TRBJ1-1 | - | TRBV7-9 | TGTGCCAGCAGCTTACCCCAGCTAGCAGGGACGAACACTGAAGCTTTCTTT | CASSLPQLAGTNTEAFF
many | TRBJ1-5 | - | TRBV15 | TGTGCCACCAGCAGCAGGGTTGGGAGCAATCAGCCCCAGCATTTT | CATSSRVGSNQPQHF
many | TRBJ2-2 | - | TRBV19 | TGTGCCAGTAGCACCCCGGGACAACACACCGGGGAGCTGTTTTTT | CASSTPGQHTGELFF
once | TRBJ1-1 | - | TRBV24-1 | TGTGCCACCAGTGACCGATTTAGCGGGATGAACACTGAAGCTTTCTTT | CATSDRFSGMNTEAFF
many | TRBJ1-2 | TRBD1 | TRBV5-1 | TGCGCCAGCAGTCCAACCCCAGGGGGCAGCGATGGCTACACCTTC | CASSPTPGGSDGYTF
many | TRBJ1-2 | TRBD1 | TRBV7-9 | TGTGCCAGCAGCTCATGGACAGGGGAAGGGAAAGGCTACACCTTC | CASSSWTGEGKGYTF
many | TRBJ2-2 | - | TRBV15 | TGTGCCACCAGCAGAACGGGTACAGGACACACCGGGGAGCTGTTTTTT | CATSRTGTGHTGELFF
many | TRBJ1-2 | - | TRBV9 | TGTGCCAGCAGCGTAGGTCGCCTTCTTAACTATGGCTACACCTTC | CASSVGRLLNYGYTF
- | TRBJ1-1 | - | TRBV19 | TGTGCCAGTAGTATTGGGCCGGCAGGGAAGGCTTTCTTT | CASSIGPAGKAFF
- | TRBJ2-2 | - | TRBV12-3/TRBV12-4 | TGTGCCAGCAGTTCCCTTAGAGGAGGGATCAACACCGGGGAGCTGTTTTTT | CASSSLRGGINTGELFF
- | TRBJ2-7 | TRBD1 | TRBV7-8 | TGTGCCAGCAGCTTGGCCGACAGGGACCTAGATTACGAGCAGTACTTC | CASSLADRDLDYEQYF
- | TRBJ2-1 | TRBD1 | TRBV24-1 | TGTGCCACCAGTGATCTAGGACCGGGACAGGGTCGCAATGAGCAGTTCTTC | CATSDLGPGQGRNEQFF
few | TRBJ1-1 | - | TRBV5-1 | TGCGCCAGCAGCTCCGGGAAGATGTATGGGGGGCAGGACACTGAAGCTTTCTTT | CASSSGKMYGGQDTEAFF
many | TRBJ1-2 | - | TRBV6-2/TRBV6-3 | TGTGCCAGCAGTTACACTCGTGATGGCTACACCTTC | CASSYTRDGYTF
many | TRBJ1-4 | TRBD1 | TRBV29-1 | TGCAGCGTTGAGGTGCGGACAGGAAATGAAAAACTGTTTTTT | CSVEVRTGNEKLFF
- | TRBJ2-5 | TRBD2 | TRBV7-9 | TGTGCCACCTGCGGGGGAAGGAGCGTGATCGAGACCCAGTACTTC | CATCGGRSVIETQYF
- | TRBJ2-6 | - | TRBV5-4 | TGTGCCAGCAGCTTGGGGGGGTTGGGATCGAGGGCCAACGTCCTGACTTTC | CASSLGGLGSRANVLTF
few | TRBJ2-7 | - | TRBV6-5 | TGTGCCAGCAGCCGTGGGAATTCCTACGAGCAGTACTTC | CASSRGNSYEQYF
- | TRBJ2-1 | TRBD2 | TRBV20-1 | TGCAGTGCGGCCGGGACTAGCGGCTACAATGAGCAGTTCTTC | CSAAGTSGYNEQFF
- | TRBJ1-2 | - | TRBV29-1 | TGCAGCGTTGAACGGGGGGCTAGCTATGGCTACACCTTC | CSVERGASYGYTF
many | TRBJ1-6 | TRBD1 | TRBV29-1 | TGCAGCGTTGAGGCGGACAGGGGCAACTATAATTCACCCCTCCACTTT | CSVEADRGNYNSPLHF
many | TRBJ1-5 | - | TRBV20-1 | TGCAGTGCTAGAGCGGGGACCCCTAATCAGCCCCAGCATTTT | CSARAGTPNQPQHF
- | TRBJ1-6 | TRBD1 | TRBV7-8 | TGTGCCAGCAGCTTATCTGGACAGGGTAATTCACCCCTCCACTTT | CASSLSGQGNSPLHF
many | TRBJ1-2 | TRBD1 | TRBV7-9 | TGTGCCAGCAGCCCGGGCCAGGGGGTTAACTATGGCTACACCTTC | CASSPGQGVNYGYTF
- | TRBJ2-7 | - | TRBV29-1 | TGCAGCTTAGAGACCTACGAGCAGTACTTC | CSLETYEQYF
many | TRBJ2-5 | - | TRBV9 | TGTGCCAGCAGCGTGGGGGACCGTCAAGAGACCCAGTACTTC | CASSVGDRQETQYF
- | TRBJ1-5 | - | TRBV6-6 | TGTGCCAGTATGGGGGGGGACCGCAATCAGCCCCAGCATTTT | CASMGGDRNQPQHF
many | TRBJ1-3 | - | TRBV6-1 | TGTGCCAGCAGTGAAGCTCAGGGCTCTGGAAACACCATATATTTT | CASSEAQGSGNTIYF
- | TRBJ2-5 | TRBD2 | TRBV20-1 | TGCAGTGCTAGAGTAGCGGGGAAGACCCAGTACTTC | CSARVAGKTQYF
few | TRBJ2-7 | - | TRBV7-2 | TGTGCCTGGAAACAGAACTCCGAGCAGTACTTC | CAWKQNSEQYF
few | TRBJ1-5 | TRBD1 | TRBV6-5 | TGTGCCAGCAGTTACCGGACAGGGGGCAATCAGCCCCAGCATTTT | CASSYRTGGNQPQHF
- | TRBJ1-1 | TRBD1 | TRBV29-1 | TGCAGCGTTTCTGGGACAGGGGACACTGAAGCTTTCTTT | CSVSGTGDTEAFF
many | TRBJ1-1 | TRBD1 | TRBV19 | TGTGCCAGTAGTTCGCTAGGGGGCTTAGGCACTGAAGCTTTCTTT | CASSSLGGLGTEAFF
- | TRBJ1-3 | - | TRBV10-3 | TGTGCCATCACAGAGGGGTTCTCTGGAAACACCATATATTTT | CAITEGFSGNTIYF
- | TRBJ2-5 | - | TRBV15 | TGTGCCACCAGCAGCTTGGCTTATACCGAAGAGACCCAGTACTTC | CATSSLAYTEETQYF
many | TRBJ1-4 | - | TRBV19 | TGTGCCAGTAGTGTCCCTTCGACGGGATATGAAAAACTGTTTTTT | CASSVPSTGYEKLFF
- | TRBJ1-3 | - | TRBV29-1 | TGCAGCTTAGACAGCAGAAACACCATATATTTT | CSLDSRNTIYF